The present entry profiles one T cell receptor beta chain with its context. Each participant's cohort was designated according to participant-reported clinical history. This table comes from immunoSEQ multiplex PCR, and its TCRdb copy is limited to in-frame clones, with some not included. The data contain around 230,000 clones, about 91% of them singletons. CDR3 length: 18 residues. The entry originates in a study of blood T cell repertoires in COVID-19. Sequencing used PBMCs or T cells enriched from blood (not recorded which). The clonotype comes from a man aged 18 to 29 with acute COVID-19. The chain uses TRBV21-1 and TRBJ2-1; no check of the table's D call, TRBD2, against the DNA was made. TRBV21-1 is given as a pseudogene. The CDR3 coding sequence is TGTGCCAGCAGCAATTTTAGCGGGAGGGCCCGGAGGTACAATGAGCAGTTCTTC. This gives the protein CASSNFSGRARRYNEQFF.